This T cell receptor (beta chain) was identified during a study of beta chain features in type 1 diabetes. At the level of the study: The patient and healthy donor groups were comparable for age, gender and cell yields.

Sequencing targeted expressed TCRB transcripts, as all isolated RNA had been reverse transcribed. Method: immunoSEQ multiplex PCR; TCRdb's copy keeps in-frame clones and lacks some. The sample consists of under 300,000 clones, about 30% of them appearing once. It was via CD45RO/CCR7/CD25/CD127/CD95/CD27 that CD4+ naive, central memory, regulatory and stem cell-like memory cells were sorted. Study-wide findings and caveats: cDNA sequencing could over-represent cells with high TCR expression.

This clone came up a few times. What it binds is not known. Per germline, CDR1 PRHDT and CDR2 FYEKMQ (reference sequence). V lost 0 bases to trimming and J lost 0 bases, with 8 bases between them. The CDR3 totals 15 residues. The chain uses TRBV13 and TRBJ2-5; maybe TRBD1 (5 bases). This receptor was obtained from a man aged 30 to 45 in good health. What was sequenced was central memory CD4+ T cells from blood. The CDR3 DNA reads TGTGCCAGCAGCTTAGGGGGGCCCGACCAAGAGACCCAGTACTTC. Translated: CASSLGGPDQETQYF.